What follows are 27 T cell receptor beta chains derived from one specimen sequenced in a study of cytomegalovirus exposure and HLA in healthy donors. The PCR used 60 Vbeta and 13 Jbeta primers. Clones were read by immunoSEQ multiplex PCR, and TCRdb kept only the in-frame ones, dropping some. The sample comprises about 160,000 clones, roughly 80% of which are singletons, and about 4.5% rests with the top ten. Sequencing used PBMCs. The receptors originated from a man between 35 and 55 years old in good health and CMV-seronegative.

This clone was picked up one time. This chain connects TRBV6-4 to TRBJ2-7; a weak D match, TRBD2 (6 bases). CDR1 is MRHNA and CDR2 is SNTAGT in the germline V gene. Between the trimmed V and J ends, which lost 3 bases and 3 bases, there was a span of 12 bases. The CDR3 runs 14 residues. CDR3 region: CASSDGGIRYEQYF. The CDR3 DNA reads as TGTGCCAGCAGTGATGGAGGGATACGCTACGAGCAGTACTTC.

Only a few counts were recorded for this clone. The V call is TRBV11-3, the J call TRBJ2-1, with 8 nucleotides matching TRBD2. Trimming cost V 5 bases and J 7 bases; bases outside gene matches: 13. Per the germline V gene, CDR1 is SGHNT and CDR2 is YENEEA. The CDR3 contains 16 residues. CDR3 coding DNA: TGTGCCAGCAGCGACCGTAGCGGGGCCCAAGGGAATGAGCAGTTCTTC. This codes for CASSDRSGAQGNEQFF.

This clone was recorded many times. Compared with germline, one end of the junction differs, possibly owing to a read error. The chain carries TRBV2 and TRBJ1-2; D gene ambiguous. The CDR3 extends over 12 amino acids. Germline assignment: CDR1 SNHLY and CDR2 FYNNEI. The DNA of the CDR3 is TGTGCCAGCAGCGAAGACGGTTATGGCTACACCTTC. This encodes CASSEDGYGYTF.

This chain connects TRBV10-3 to TRBJ1-3, with 8 bases that match TRBD1. This CDR3 is built from 17 residues. Germline loops: CDR1 ENHRY, CDR2 SYGVKD. V dropped 6 bases and J dropped 0; count of bases not matched to a gene: 10. The CDR3 loop is CAISPGQVSFSGNTIYF. The CDR3 coding sequence is TGTGCCATCAGCCCGGGACAGGTCAGCTTCTCTGGAAACACCATATATTTT.

The chain couples TRBV7-9 to TRBJ2-5; 10 bases line up with TRBD2. The trim removed 4 bases at V and 3 bases at J, leaving 5 bases unmatched. The CDR3 is 15 residues long. Germline loops: CDR1 SEHNR, CDR2 FQNEAQ (reference sequence). The CDR3 nucleotides read TGTGCCAGCAGCTCGTTTCTAGCGGGGGAAGAGACCCAGTACTTC. Translating it yields CASSSFLAGEETQYF.

The gene calls are TRBV5-1 and TRBJ2-5; tentatively, D is TRBD2 (7 bases). From germline, CDR1 is SGHRS and CDR2 YFSETQ. Trimming took off 4 bases at V and 1 base at J, with 17 bases between the two ends. This CDR3 has 16 amino acids. CDR3 sequence: CASSDARGGSQETQYF. CDR3 DNA sequence: TGCGCCAGCAGCGACGCAAGGGGGGGATCCCAAGAGACCCAGTACTTC.

This chain joins TRBV2 and TRBJ2-3, with 8 bases that match TRBD2. The germline V gene has CDR1 SNHLY and CDR2 FYNNEI. The CDR3 is 17 residues long. J lost 0 bases, V lost 1 base, and 6 bases had no gene match. The CDR3 protein is CASSEEGAGASTDTQYF. The CDR3 DNA reads as TGTGCCAGCAGTGAAGAAGGAGCGGGGGCTAGCACAGATACGCAGTATTTT. Looking up the rest from reference TRBV2 and TRBJ2-3 gives the full variable domain: EPEVTQTPSHQVTQMGQEVILRCVPISNHLYFYWYRQILGQKVEFLVSFYNNEISEKSEIFDDQFSVERPDGSNFTLKIRSTKLEDSAMYFCASSEEGAGASTDTQYFGPGTRLTVL.

This chain links TRBV6-6 with TRBJ2-4; TRBD2 matches 8 bases. From germline, CDR1 is MNHNY and CDR2 SVGAGI (reference sequence). This CDR3 comprises 13 residues. V was clipped by 4 bases and J by 7 bases; unmatched bases: 3. The CDR3 DNA follows: TGTGCCAGCAGTTTCGGGGGGGGGAACATTCAGTACTTC. Protein product: CASSFGGGNIQYF.

The CDR3 DNA sequence: TGTGCCAGCAGCTTAGTCTTAGGGGATTGGACTAGGCGAAGGAATGAGCAGTTCTTC. Translated: CASSLVLGDWTRRRNEQFF. The chain carries TRBV7-9 and TRBJ2-1; 7 bases align to TRBD2. V lost 1 base to trimming and J lost 7 bases; unmatched junction nucleotides: 19. Germline CDR1 is SEHNR and CDR2 is FQNEAQ (reference sequence). The CDR3 has 19 amino acids.

This sequence joins TRBV30 and TRBJ2-3, with 9 nucleotides matching TRBD1. CDR1 is GTSNPN and CDR2 is SVGIG in the germline V gene (reference sequence). Trimming removed 0 bases from V and 3 bases from J; junction bases left unmatched: 1. The CDR3 is 14 amino acids. The CDR3 nucleotides are TGTGCCTGGAGTGTAGGGACAGGGACAGATACGCAGTATTTT. This codes for CAWSVGTGTDTQYF. Looking up the rest from reference TRBV30 and TRBJ2-3 gives the full variable domain: SQTIHQWPATLVQPVGSPLSLECTVEGTSNPNLYWYRQAAGRGLQLLFYSVGIGQISSEVPQNLSASRPQDRQFILSSKKLLLSDSGFYLCAWSVGTGTDTQYFGPGTRLTVL.

This sequence joins TRBV7-8 and TRBJ2-6; the D gene is possibly TRBD1 (5 bases). Trimming shortened V by 5 bases and J by 2 bases, and 10 bases separated the two germline ends. In germline, CDR1 is SGHVS, CDR2 FQNEAQ. The CDR3 runs 15 residues. The CDR3, as DNA: TGTGCCAGCAGCATCAGGGTCCCTGGGGCCAACGTCCTGACTTTC. Protein: CASSIRVPGANVLTF.

In its sample, this clone was seen a few times. The V and J genes are TRBV6-6 and TRBJ1-2, with D tentatively TRBD1 (5 bases). Germline CDR1 is MNHNY and CDR2 is SVGAGI (reference sequence). CDR3 length: 10 amino acids. V was cut by 8 bases and J by 8 bases, with 9 bases left in between. The CDR3 region has the DNA TGTGCCAGCTCCAGGGAAGGCTACACCTTC. It codes for CASSREGYTF.

The V call is TRBV29-1, the J call TRBJ1-2; D is perhaps TRBD1 (5 bases). The CDR3 contains 12 residues. V lost 5 bases and J lost 8, with 15 bases in between. The germline V gene encodes CDR1 SQVTM and CDR2 ANQGSEA. CDR3 DNA: TGCAGCGTTCGGGGGGGAAGGGAGGGCTACACCTTC. Translated: CSVRGGREGYTF.

V and J are TRBV5-1 and TRBJ2-1, with D perhaps matching TRBD1 (6 bases). Per germline, CDR1 SGHRS and CDR2 YFSETQ. The germline V and J ends were trimmed by 0 bases and 0 bases, with 10 bases remaining between them. This CDR3 has 16 residues. CDR3 coding DNA: TGCGCCAGCAGCTTGGGAGACAGGAGCTCCTACAATGAGCAGTTCTTC. Amino acids: CASSLGDRSSYNEQFF.

The chain joins TRBV20-1 to TRBJ1-2, with D perhaps TRBD1 (6 bases). The CDR3 is 10 residues long. The V end was cut by 3 bases, the J end by 8 bases, with 7 bases between. Germline assignment: CDR1 DFQATT and CDR2 SNEGSKA (reference sequence). CDR3: CSARDSGYTF. The CDR3 coding sequence is TGCAGTGCTAGGGACAGCGGCTACACCTTC.

V and J are TRBV7-2 and TRBJ1-3; 10 bases are shared with TRBD1. Germline V gene data show CDR1 as SGHTA and CDR2 as FQGNSA. V shed 1 base and J 3 bases; nucleotides not matched to a gene: 12. The CDR3 is made up of 19 amino acids. The CDR3 nucleotides read TGTGCCAGCAGCTTAGGGGTAGGGGAGACAGGGGGCAGTGGAAACACCATATATTTT. Its protein is CASSLGVGETGGSGNTIYF.

The genes are TRBV7-8 and TRBJ2-7; D ambiguous. The germline V and J ends were trimmed by 5 bases and 2 bases, with 13 bases remaining between them. This CDR3 spans 14 amino acids. The V gene's germline CDR1 is SGHVS and CDR2 FQNEAQ. Here the CDR3 DNA reads TGTGCCAGCAGCCCAAGCACTGGGCCCTACGAGCAGTACTTC. Translated: CASSPSTGPYEQYF.

Turning to this clone: The germline gene is not matched at one end of the junction; a read error may be the cause. This chain joins TRBV5-6 and TRBJ2-7, with 9 bases identical to TRBD2. In germline, CDR1 is SGHDT, CDR2 YYEEEE. The CDR3 has 13 amino acids. The CDR3 protein is CASSPKARTSVSF. The CDR3 DNA reads TGTGCCAGCAGCCCTAAGGCTCGGACTAGCGTATCTTTC. Together with reference TRBV5-6 and TRBJ2-7, the CDR3 gives the full variable domain: DAGVTQSPTHLIKTRGQQVTLRCSPKSGHDTVSWYQQALGQGPQFIFQYYEEEERQRGNFPDRFSGHQFPNYSSELNVNALLLGDSALYLCASSPKARTSVSFGPGTRLTVT.

The chain is built from TRBV7-2 and TRBJ1-6; TRBD1 matches at 8 bases. This CDR3 is 17 amino acids long. Trimming cost V 0 bases and J 9 bases; bases outside gene matches: 10. Germline-derived CDR1 and CDR2 are SGHTA and FQGNSA. CDR3 DNA: TGTGCCAGCAGCTTAGCCCGGACAGGGCTCCTTAGTTCACCCCTCCACTTT. Translated: CASSLARTGLLSSPLHF.

The V gene is TRBV5-6, the J gene TRBJ1-2, with TRBD1 matching over 9 bases. CDR3 size: 16 residues. Germline V lookup: CDR1 SGHDT, CDR2 YYEEEE. Trimming took 0 bases from V and 4 from J; bases not matched to a gene: 7. The CDR3 spells CASSLDLGTGSYGYTF. CDR3 sequence (DNA): TGTGCCAGCAGCTTGGATTTGGGGACAGGGTCCTATGGCTACACCTTC.

In DNA form, the CDR3 reads TGTGCCAGCAGCGTCGGGATTCGCACAGATACGCAGTATTTT. Translated: CASSVGIRTDTQYF. The chain joins TRBV2 to TRBJ2-3, with D maybe TRBD2 (5 bases). Germline lookup yields CDR1 SNHLY and CDR2 FYNNEI. V lost 6 bases, J lost 1 base, and 11 bases lay in between. The CDR3 length is 14 residues.

The chain combines TRBV28 with TRBJ2-4, with TRBD2 as a possible D gene (7 bases). The V gene's germline CDR1 is MDHEN and CDR2 SYDVKM. V was pared by 2 bases and J by 9 bases, with 11 bases between. The CDR3 is made up of 13 amino acids. CDR3 sequence (DNA): TGTGCCAGCAGTTTAGGGCGGGGGCTCATTCAGTACTTC. Residues: CASSLGRGLIQYF.

CDR3 in amino acids: CATSTQTGYNQPQHF. The CDR3 bases are TGTGCCACCAGCACTCAGACAGGGTACAATCAGCCCCAGCATTTT. The chain recombines TRBV15 with TRBJ1-5; 7 nucleotides align to TRBD1. Losses at the gene ends were 4 bases for V and 3 bases for J; bases not matched to a gene: 6. Germline V gene lookup returns CDR1 LNHNV and CDR2 YYDKDF (reference sequence). The CDR3 extends over 15 amino acids.

The rearrangement joins TRBV19 to TRBJ1-5, with D maybe TRBD1 (5 bases). Trimming stripped 1 base from V and 7 bases from J, with 11 bases between. The CDR3 loop spans 14 amino acids. Germline V gives CDR1 LNHDA, CDR2 SQIVND (reference sequence). CDR3 in DNA: TGTGCCAGTAGTATAGTGGGGGGTGCACAGCCCCAGCATTTT. The encoded protein is CASSIVGGAQPQHF. Full variable domain (missing parts from reference TRBV19 and TRBJ1-5): DGGITQSPKYLFRKEGQNVTLSCEQNLNHDAMYWYRQDPGQGLRLIYYSQIVNDFQKGDIAEGYSVSREKKESFPLTVTSAQKNPTAFYLCASSIVGGAQPQHFGDGTRLSIL.

The chain employs TRBV5-1 and TRBJ2-3; 14 nucleotides match TRBD2. The CDR3 has 18 amino acids. Unmatched junction bases numbered 8, after V lost 4 bases and J lost 1 base. Germline assignment: CDR1 SGHRS and CDR2 YFSETQ. The CDR3 reads CASSLDPGLAGGTDTQYF. CDR3 in DNA: TGCGCCAGCAGCCTCGACCCGGGACTAGCGGGGGGCACAGATACGCAGTATTTT.

The J gene is TRBJ2-7, the V gene TRBV19; possible D gene TRBD1, 5 bases. Deletions cut 5 bases from V and 0 bases from J, with 14 bases between. Germline CDR1 reads LNHDA; CDR2 reads SQIVND (reference sequence). The CDR3 totals 15 residues. For the CDR3, the DNA is TGTGCCAGTAGTTGGGGCACAGGAAACTCCTACGAGCAGTACTTC. Translated: CASSWGTGNSYEQYF.

The chain combines TRBV15 with TRBJ1-4, with a tentative D call TRBD1 (5 bases). Trimming took 3 bases from V and 4 from J, leaving 21 bases between them. The CDR3 is 18 amino acids. CDR1 and CDR2 (germline): LNHNV, YYDKDF (reference sequence). CDR3 loop: CATSSTGEAGRLNEKLFF. CDR3 bases: TGTGCCACCAGCAGCACGGGTGAAGCAGGGAGGCTTAATGAAAAACTGTTTTTT.